This entry concerns a single T cell receptor beta chain. The sample comes from a study of cytomegalovirus exposure and HLA in healthy donors. Primers included in the PCR were 60 Vbeta and 13 Jbeta primers. In the original workflow: In a later analysis, 10 million to 11 million of tens of millions of unique beta chains occurred in at least two donors. The repertoire was sequenced with immunoSEQ multiplex PCR; TCRdb's copy has only in-frame clones and lacks some. For V, J and clone size, that table is used; D and trimming come from the DNA. Altogether 150,000 to 200,000 clones are present, under 90% being singletons, with the ten largest covering about 1.5%. The sample comprised PBMCs. This TCR was sampled from a male donor in good health and CMV-seronegative.

The CDR3: CASSTPRAGIYNEQFF. CDR3 in DNA: TGTGCCAGCAGTACACCGAGGGCGGGGATTTACAATGAGCAGTTCTTC. V gene TRBV28 combines with J gene TRBJ2-1; D might be TRBD2 (6 bases). V was trimmed by 5 bases and J by 4 bases, leaving 18 bases between them. Germline CDR1 is MDHEN and CDR2 is SYDVKM. This CDR3 comprises 16 residues.